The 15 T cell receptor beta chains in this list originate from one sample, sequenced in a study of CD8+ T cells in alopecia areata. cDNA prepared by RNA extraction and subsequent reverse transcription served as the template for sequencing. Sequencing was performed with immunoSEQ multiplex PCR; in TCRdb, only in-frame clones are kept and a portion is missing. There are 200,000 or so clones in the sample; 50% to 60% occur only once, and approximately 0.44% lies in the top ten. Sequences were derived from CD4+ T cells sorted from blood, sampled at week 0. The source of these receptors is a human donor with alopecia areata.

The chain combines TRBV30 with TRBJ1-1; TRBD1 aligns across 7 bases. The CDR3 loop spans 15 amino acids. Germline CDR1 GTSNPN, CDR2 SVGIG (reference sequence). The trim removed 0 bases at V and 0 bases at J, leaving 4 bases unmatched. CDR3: CAWSVRDSLNTEAFF. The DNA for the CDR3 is TGTGCCTGGAGTGTTAGGGACAGCTTGAACACTGAAGCTTTCTTT.

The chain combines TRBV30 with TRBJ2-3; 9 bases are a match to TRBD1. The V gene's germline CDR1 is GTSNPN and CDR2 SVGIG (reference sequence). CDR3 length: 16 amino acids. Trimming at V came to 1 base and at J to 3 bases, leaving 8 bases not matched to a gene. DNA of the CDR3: TGTGCCTGGAGTGACTTCCCGGGACAGGGTACAGATACGCAGTATTTT. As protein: CAWSDFPGQGTDTQYF.

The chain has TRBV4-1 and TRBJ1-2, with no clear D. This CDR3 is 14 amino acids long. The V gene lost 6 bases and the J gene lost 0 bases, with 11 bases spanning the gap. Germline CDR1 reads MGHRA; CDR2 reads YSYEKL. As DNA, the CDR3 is TGCGCCAGCAGACCTACGGGGACTAACTATGGCTACACCTTC. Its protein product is CASRPTGTNYGYTF.

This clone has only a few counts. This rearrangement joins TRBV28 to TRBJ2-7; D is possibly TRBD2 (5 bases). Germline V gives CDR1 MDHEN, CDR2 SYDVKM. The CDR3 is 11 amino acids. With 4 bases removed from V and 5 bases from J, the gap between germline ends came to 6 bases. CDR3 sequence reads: CASSSGDEQYF. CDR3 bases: TGTGCCAGCAGTTCCGGGGACGAGCAGTACTTC.

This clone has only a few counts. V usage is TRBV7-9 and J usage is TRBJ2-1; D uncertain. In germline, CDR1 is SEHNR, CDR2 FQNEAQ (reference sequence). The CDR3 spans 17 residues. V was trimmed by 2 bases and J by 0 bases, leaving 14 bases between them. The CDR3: CASSLLGDQSSYNEQFF. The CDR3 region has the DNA TGTGCCAGCAGCTTACTTGGGGATCAGAGCTCCTACAATGAGCAGTTCTTC.

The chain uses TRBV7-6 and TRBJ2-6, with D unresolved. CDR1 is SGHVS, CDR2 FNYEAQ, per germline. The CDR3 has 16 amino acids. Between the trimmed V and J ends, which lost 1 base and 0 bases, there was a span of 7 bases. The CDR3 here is CASSLEGASGANVLTF. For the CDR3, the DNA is TGTGCCAGCAGCTTAGAGGGCGCCTCTGGGGCCAACGTCCTGACTTTC.

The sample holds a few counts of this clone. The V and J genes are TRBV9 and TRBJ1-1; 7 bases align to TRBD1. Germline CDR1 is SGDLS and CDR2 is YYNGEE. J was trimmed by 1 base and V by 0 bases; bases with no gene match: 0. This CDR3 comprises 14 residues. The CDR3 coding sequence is TGTGCCAGCAGCGTAGGACAGGGGAACACTGAAGCTTTCTTT. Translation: CASSVGQGNTEAFF.

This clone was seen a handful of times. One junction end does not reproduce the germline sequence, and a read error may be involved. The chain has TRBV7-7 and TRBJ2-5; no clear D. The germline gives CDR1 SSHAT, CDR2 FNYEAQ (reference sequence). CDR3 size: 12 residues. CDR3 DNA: TGTGCTAGCAGCTTTAACCAAGAGACCCAGTACTTC. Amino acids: CASSFNQETQYF.

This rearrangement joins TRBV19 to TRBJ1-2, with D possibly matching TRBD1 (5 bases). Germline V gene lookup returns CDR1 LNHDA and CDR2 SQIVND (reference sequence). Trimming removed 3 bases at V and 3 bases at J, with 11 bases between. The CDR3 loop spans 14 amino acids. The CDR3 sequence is CASSISQGDYGYTF. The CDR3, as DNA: TGTGCCAGTAGTATTAGCCAGGGAGACTATGGCTACACCTTC.

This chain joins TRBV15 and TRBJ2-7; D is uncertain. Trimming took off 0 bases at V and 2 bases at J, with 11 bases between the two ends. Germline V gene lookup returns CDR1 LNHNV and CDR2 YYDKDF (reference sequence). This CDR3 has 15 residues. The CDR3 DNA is TGTGCCACCAGCAGAGATCGAACTTCAGCCTACGAGCAGTACTTC. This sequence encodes CATSRDRTSAYEQYF.

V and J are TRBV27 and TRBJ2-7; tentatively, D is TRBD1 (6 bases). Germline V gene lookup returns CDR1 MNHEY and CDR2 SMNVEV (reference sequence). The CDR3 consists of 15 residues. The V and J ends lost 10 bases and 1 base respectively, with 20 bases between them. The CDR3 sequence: CATRAQGFQSYEQYF. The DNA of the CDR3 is TGTGCCACCCGGGCTCAGGGGTTCCAGTCCTACGAGCAGTACTTC.

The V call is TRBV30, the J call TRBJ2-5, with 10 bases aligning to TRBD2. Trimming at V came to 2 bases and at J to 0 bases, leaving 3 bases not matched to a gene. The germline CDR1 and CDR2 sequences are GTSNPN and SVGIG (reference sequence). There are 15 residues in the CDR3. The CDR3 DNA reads TGTGCCTGGAGTCCCGGGACTAGCGACCAAGAGACCCAGTACTTC. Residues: CAWSPGTSDQETQYF.

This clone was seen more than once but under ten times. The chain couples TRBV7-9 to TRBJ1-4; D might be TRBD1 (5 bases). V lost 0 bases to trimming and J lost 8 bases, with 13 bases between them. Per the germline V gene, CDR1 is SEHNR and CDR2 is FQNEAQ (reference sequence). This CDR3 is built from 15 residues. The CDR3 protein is CASSLALGPEEKLFF. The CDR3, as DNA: TGTGCCAGCAGCTTAGCGTTGGGGCCTGAGGAAAAACTGTTTTTT.

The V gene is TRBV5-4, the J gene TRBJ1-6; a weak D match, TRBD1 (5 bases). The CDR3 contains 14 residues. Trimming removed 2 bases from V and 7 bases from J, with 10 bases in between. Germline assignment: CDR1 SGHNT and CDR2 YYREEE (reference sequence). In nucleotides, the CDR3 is TGTGCCAGCAGCTTTCGACAGAGAAATTCACCCCTCCACTTT. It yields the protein CASSFRQRNSPLHF.

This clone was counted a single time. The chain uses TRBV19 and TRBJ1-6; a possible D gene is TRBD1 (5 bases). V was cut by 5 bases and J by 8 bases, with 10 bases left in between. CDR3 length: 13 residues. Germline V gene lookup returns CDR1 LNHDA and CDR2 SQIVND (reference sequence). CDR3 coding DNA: TGTGCCAGTAGTCGGCAGGGATATTCACCCCTCCACTTT. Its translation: CASSRQGYSPLHF.